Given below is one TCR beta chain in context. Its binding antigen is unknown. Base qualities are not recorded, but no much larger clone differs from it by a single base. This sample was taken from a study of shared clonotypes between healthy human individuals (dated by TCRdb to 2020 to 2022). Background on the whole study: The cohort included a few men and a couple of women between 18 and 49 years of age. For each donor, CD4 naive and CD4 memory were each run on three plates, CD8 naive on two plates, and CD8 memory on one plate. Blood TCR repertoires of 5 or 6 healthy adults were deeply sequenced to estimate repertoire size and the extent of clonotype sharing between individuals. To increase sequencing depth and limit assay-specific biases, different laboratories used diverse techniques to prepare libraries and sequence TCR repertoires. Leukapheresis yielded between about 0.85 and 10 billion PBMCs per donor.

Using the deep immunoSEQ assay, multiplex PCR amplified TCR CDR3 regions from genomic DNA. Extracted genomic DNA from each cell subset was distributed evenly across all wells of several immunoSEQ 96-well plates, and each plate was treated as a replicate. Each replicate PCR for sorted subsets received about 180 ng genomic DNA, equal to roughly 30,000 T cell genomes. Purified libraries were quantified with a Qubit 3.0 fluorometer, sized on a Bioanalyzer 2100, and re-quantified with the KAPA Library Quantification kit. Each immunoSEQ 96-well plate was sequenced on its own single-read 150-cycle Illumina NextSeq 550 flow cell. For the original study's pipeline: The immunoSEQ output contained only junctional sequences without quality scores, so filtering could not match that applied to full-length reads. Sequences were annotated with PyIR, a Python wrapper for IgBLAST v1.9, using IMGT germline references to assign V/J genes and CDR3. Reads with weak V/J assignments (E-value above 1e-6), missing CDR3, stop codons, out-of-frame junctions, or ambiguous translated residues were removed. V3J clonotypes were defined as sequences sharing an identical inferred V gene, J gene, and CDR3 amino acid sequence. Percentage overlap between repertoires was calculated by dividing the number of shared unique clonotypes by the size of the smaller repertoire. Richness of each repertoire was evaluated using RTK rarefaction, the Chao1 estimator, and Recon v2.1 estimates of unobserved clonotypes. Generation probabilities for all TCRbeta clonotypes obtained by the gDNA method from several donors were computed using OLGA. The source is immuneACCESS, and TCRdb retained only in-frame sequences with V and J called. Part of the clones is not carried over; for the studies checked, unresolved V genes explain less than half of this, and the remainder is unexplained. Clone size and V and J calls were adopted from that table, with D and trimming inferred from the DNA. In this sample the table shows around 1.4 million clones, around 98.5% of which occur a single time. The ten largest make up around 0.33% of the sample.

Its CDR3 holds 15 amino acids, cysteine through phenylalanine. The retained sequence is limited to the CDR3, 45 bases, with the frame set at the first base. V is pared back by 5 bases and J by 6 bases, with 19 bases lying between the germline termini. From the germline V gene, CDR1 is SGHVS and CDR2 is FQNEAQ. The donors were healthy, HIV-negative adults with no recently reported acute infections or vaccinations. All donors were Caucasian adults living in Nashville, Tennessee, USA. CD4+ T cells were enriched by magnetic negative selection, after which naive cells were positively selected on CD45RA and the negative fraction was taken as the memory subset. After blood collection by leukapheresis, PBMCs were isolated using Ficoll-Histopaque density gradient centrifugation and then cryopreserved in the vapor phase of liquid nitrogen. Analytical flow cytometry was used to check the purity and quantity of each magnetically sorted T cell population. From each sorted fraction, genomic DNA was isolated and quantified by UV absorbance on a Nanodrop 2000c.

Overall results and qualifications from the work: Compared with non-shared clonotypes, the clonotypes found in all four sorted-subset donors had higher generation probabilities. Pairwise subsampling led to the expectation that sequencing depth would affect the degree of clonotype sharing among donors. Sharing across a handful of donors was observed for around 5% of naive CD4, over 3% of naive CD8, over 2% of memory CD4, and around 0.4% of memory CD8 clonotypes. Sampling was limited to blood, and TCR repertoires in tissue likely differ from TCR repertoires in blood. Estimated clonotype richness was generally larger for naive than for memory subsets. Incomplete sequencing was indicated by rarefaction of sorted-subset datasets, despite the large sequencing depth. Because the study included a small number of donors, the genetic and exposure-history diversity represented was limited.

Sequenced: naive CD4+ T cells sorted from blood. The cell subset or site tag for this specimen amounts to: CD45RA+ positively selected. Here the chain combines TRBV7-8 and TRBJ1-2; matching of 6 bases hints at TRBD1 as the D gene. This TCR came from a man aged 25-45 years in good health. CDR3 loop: CASSPGDASRNGYTF. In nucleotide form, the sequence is TGTGCCAGCAGCCCAGGGGACGCCTCACGGAATGGCTACACCTTC.